The 22 T cell receptor beta chains presented below share a single source sample, sequenced in a study of T cells in women clearing cervical HPV infection. Sequencing was performed with immunoSEQ multiplex PCR; in TCRdb, only in-frame clones are kept and a portion is missing. The sample table includes about 39,000 clones. The sequenced sample was blood buffy coat. The receptors originated from a woman between 18 and 75 years old with a cervical HPV16 infection that either progressed to CIN3+ or cleared (not recorded which).

Remarks on this clone: The read halts 3 residues ahead of the CDR3 end, with the missing end drawn from the germline J gene. The rearrangement joins TRBV19 to TRBJ2-3; 9 positions match TRBD2. Germline loops: CDR1 LNHDA, CDR2 SQIVND (reference sequence). The CDR3 is made up of 17 amino acids. The ends lost 9 bases at V and 2 bases at J; junction bases unmatched: 15. The CDR3 bases that were read are TGTGCCAGCAGTCCTGGGCGGTCTAGCGGGACCACAGATACG. Translating it yields CASSPGRSSGTTDT. The entire CDR3 protein reads CASSPGRSSGTTDTQYF.

A note on this clone: The read ends 3 residues shy of where the CDR3 ends; the end is completed using the germline J gene. The gene calls are TRBV9 and TRBJ2-1, with TRBD2 matching 13 bases. The V segment lost 0 bases and the J segment 8 bases; nucleotides outside the gene matches: 5. The CDR3 is 16 residues long. CDR1 and CDR2 (germline): SGDLS, YYNGEE. Partial CDR3 DNA: TGTGCCAGCAGCGTAGGAGGACTAGCGGGAGTGGATGAG. Amino acid sequence: CASSVGGLAGVDE. The CDR3, in full, reads CASSVGGLAGVDEQFF.

To note about this clone: The CDR3 end falls 3 residues outside the read, so it is completed with the germline J gene. V usage is TRBV7-3 and J usage is TRBJ2-2; D remains unclear. The germline V gene has CDR1 SGHTA and CDR2 FQGTGA. The CDR3 loop spans 11 amino acids. The CDR3 DNA, read in part, is TGTGCCAGCAGCTTATTGTGGCCG. Translation gives CASSLLWP. The complete CDR3 sequence is CASSLLWPLFF. The whole variable domain, remainder taken from reference TRBV7-3 and TRBJ2-2, is GAGVSQTPSNKVTEKGKYVELRCDPISGHTALYWYRQSLGQGPEFLIYFQGTGAADDSGLPNDRFFAVRPEGSVSTLKIQRTERGDSAVYLCASSLLWPLFFGEGSRLTVL.

The CDR3 DNA, read in part, is TGTGCCAGCAGCTCAGGACCCGGGGATGACCCC. Translated: CASSSGPGDDP. The complete CDR3 protein is CASSSGPGDDPQHF. The rearrangement uses TRBV7-6 and TRBJ1-5; the D is unclear. Read coverage stops 3 residues before the CDR3 terminus; the germline J gene supplies the remainder. This CDR3 spans 14 amino acids. CDR1 is SGHVS and CDR2 is FNYEAQ in the germline V gene. The full variable domain, its missing parts supplied by reference TRBV7-6 and TRBJ1-5, is GAGVSQSPRYKVTKRGQDVALRCDPISGHVSLYWYRQALGQGPEFLTYFNYEAQQDKSGLPNDRFSAERPEGSISTLTIQRTEQRDSAMYRCASSSGPGDDPQHFGDGTRLSIL.

As for this clone: The read terminates 3 residues before the CDR3 end, so the remaining end is supplied by the germline J gene. The gene calls are TRBV28 and TRBJ2-3; 10 bases align to TRBD2. Germline V gives CDR1 MDHEN, CDR2 SYDVKM. The CDR3 covers 17 residues. V shed 1 base and J 2 bases; nucleotides not matched to a gene: 6. The CDR3 loop reads CASSLSNLAGDTDTQYF. The DNA read from the CDR3 is TGTGCCAGCAGTTTATCAAACCTAGCGGGAGACACAGATACG.

Note on this clone: The read halts 3 residues ahead of the CDR3 end, with the missing end drawn from the germline J gene. V gene TRBV2 combines with J gene TRBJ1-5; 10 positions agree with TRBD1. Germline V gives CDR1 SNHLY, CDR2 FYNNEI. The V gene end was trimmed by 5 bases and the J gene end by 6 bases; junction bases not matched to a gene: 4. The CDR3 totals 14 residues. CDR3 residues: CASSSGQGSQPQHF. The part of the CDR3 DNA that was read is TGTGCCAGCAGTTCGGGACAGGGGAGTCAGCCC.

In the case of this clone: From the germline J gene comes the end of the CDR3, since the read stops 3 residues before it. This rearrangement joins TRBV12-3 or TRBV12-4 to TRBJ2-3; TRBD2 matches 7 bases. The CDR3 loop spans 15 amino acids. The CDR3 spells CASTFGLADQETQYF. The sequenced part of the CDR3 DNA is TGTGCCAGCACCTTCGGGCTAGCGGACCAAGAGACG.

Details on this clone: The read terminates 3 residues ahead of where the CDR3 ends, so the germline J gene completes it. The chain uses TRBV7-3 and TRBJ2-2; TRBD2 agrees at 9 bases. The CDR3 length is 19 residues. Germline V gene lookup returns CDR1 SGHTA and CDR2 FQGTGA. The CDR3 bases that were read are TGTGCCAGCAGCTTAAGTAGCGGGAGTAGTTACGCTGGGGCCAACGTG. It codes for CASSLSSGSSYAGANV. The complete CDR3 protein is CASSLSSGSSYAGANVLFF.

In the case of this clone: Sequencing ends 3 residues short of the CDR3 end; the germline J gene provides the rest. The V call is TRBV14, the J call TRBJ2-1; 8 bases fit TRBD1. V lost 3 bases, J lost 9 bases, and 4 bases stayed unmatched. Germline V gene data show CDR1 as SGHDN and CDR2 as FVKESK. The CDR3 runs 13 residues. The CDR3 is CASSHTGTGEQFF. The sequenced part of the CDR3 DNA is TGTGCCAGCAGCCATACCGGGACAGGTGAG. Drawing the rest from reference TRBV14 and TRBJ2-1, the complete variable domain is EAGVTQFPSHSVIEKGQTVTLRCDPISGHDNLYWYRRVMGKEIKFLLHFVKESKQDESGMPNNRFLAERTGGTYSTLKVQPAELEDSGVYFCASSHTGTGEQFFGPGTRLTVL.

Turning to this clone: The CDR3 goes on 3 residues after the read ends, and that part is filled in from the germline J gene. The J gene is TRBJ1-2, the V gene TRBV7-2, with D uncertain. The CDR3 covers 15 residues. The germline gives CDR1 SGHTA, CDR2 FQGNSA. CDR3 DNA, as far as it was read: TGTGCCAGCAGCTTAGCCCTAGCAGGCTACAATGAC. Its translation is CASSLALAGYND. The entire CDR3 protein is CASSLALAGYNDYTF.

As regards this clone: The read is 3 residues too short to cover the CDR3 end, so that end is filled in from the germline J gene. The V and J genes are TRBV11-3 and TRBJ2-5; tentative D call: TRBD1 (6 bases). Trimming stripped 4 bases from V and 5 bases from J, with 11 bases between. The CDR3 extends over 13 amino acids. The V gene's germline CDR1 is SGHNT and CDR2 YENEEA. The part of the CDR3 DNA that was read is TGTGCCAGCAGCTCAACAGGGCGGGAGACC. Translation gives CASSSTGRET. The entire CDR3 is CASSSTGRETQYF.

As to this clone: The read terminates 3 residues ahead of where the CDR3 ends, so the germline J gene completes it. This chain joins TRBV30 and TRBJ1-1; D unresolved. This CDR3 has 12 amino acids. Germline values: CDR1 GTSNPN, CDR2 SVGIG (reference sequence). CDR3 DNA, as far as it was read: TGTGCCTGGAGTGCCGCCCCGGTTGTG. It encodes CAWSAAPVV. The CDR3 as a whole reads CAWSAAPVVAFF. The full variable domain, with the rest looked up from reference TRBV30 and TRBJ1-1, is SQTIHQWPATLVQPVGSPLSLECTVEGTSNPNLYWYRQAAGRGLQLLFYSVGIGQISSEVPQNLSASRPQDRQFILSSKKLLLSDSGFYLCAWSAAPVVAFFGQGTRLTVV.

As to this clone: The read falls 3 residues short of the CDR3 end, and the missing part is taken from the germline J gene. The chain is built from TRBV10-3 and TRBJ2-2; 9 bases match TRBD1. CDR1 is ENHRY, CDR2 SYGVKD, per germline. CDR3 length: 20 residues. The sequenced part of the CDR3 DNA is TGTGCCATCAGTGAGAACCCGGGACAGGGTAAAACCTCTGGGGCCAACGTG. Translating it yields CAISENPGQGKTSGANV. The full CDR3 is CAISENPGQGKTSGANVLFF.

Concerning this clone: The read falls 3 residues short of the CDR3 end, and the missing part is taken from the germline J gene. The chain uses TRBV7-9 and TRBJ2-4; 8 bases are shared with TRBD1. Germline CDR1 reads SEHNR; CDR2 reads FQNEAQ (reference sequence). The CDR3 loop spans 15 amino acids. The chain's CDR3 is CASSPSDRASYGQYF. Incomplete CDR3 DNA: TGTGCCAGCAGCCCTTCGGACAGGGCCTCCTATGGT.

About this clone itself: The read gets to within 3 residues of the CDR3 end, and the germline J gene fills in the rest. The rearrangement uses TRBV12-5 and TRBJ2-1; 7 nucleotides align to TRBD2. The CDR3 spans 16 residues. Germline V CDR1 and CDR2: LGHNT, FRNRAP. J was trimmed by 0 bases and V by 0 bases; bases with no gene match: 2. The sequenced CDR3 bases are TGTGCTAGTGGTTTGGTACCGGGGGGCTCCTACAATGAG. Translation: CASGLVPGGSYNE. The full CDR3 sequence reads CASGLVPGGSYNEQFF. Filled out from reference TRBV12-5 and TRBJ2-1, the complete variable domain reads DARVTQTPRHKVTEMGQEVTMRCQPILGHNTVFWYRQTMMQGLELLAYFRNRAPLDDSGMPKDRFSAEMPDATLATLKIQPSEPRDSAVYFCASGLVPGGSYNEQFFGPGTRLTVL.

In regard to this clone: Read sequence stops 3 residues before the CDR3 end, and the germline J gene provides the missing end. The chain carries TRBV7-3 and TRBJ2-2; weak D call: TRBD1 (5 bases). From germline, CDR1 is SGHTA and CDR2 FQGTGA. This CDR3 spans 18 amino acids. CDR3 amino acids: CASSNPVDSRSGANVLFF. CDR3 DNA, as far as it was read: TGTGCCAGCAGCAATCCAGTAGATTCTCGCTCTGGGGCCAACGTG.

Its frequency marks this clone as medium-sized. The missing CDR3 end, 3 residues past where the read stops, is filled in from the germline J gene. This chain links TRBV9 with TRBJ2-5; the D gene is possibly TRBD1 (6 bases). V lost 5 bases and J lost 5, with 16 bases in between. The CDR3 sequence is 14 residues long. Germline lookup yields CDR1 SGDLS and CDR2 YYNGEE. CDR3 region: CASSVQGERETQYF. The DNA read from the CDR3 is TGTGCCAGCAGTGTACAGGGTGAAAGGGAGACC.

In regard to this clone: From the germline J gene comes the end of the CDR3, since the read stops 3 residues before it. This chain links TRBV7-3 with TRBJ2-3; D possibly corresponds to TRBD2 (5 bases). The germline V gene has CDR1 SGHTA and CDR2 FQGTGA. There are 15 residues in the CDR3. V lost 2 bases and J lost 2, with 11 bases in between. This chain's CDR3 is CASSLSLSDTDTQYF. The sequenced part of the CDR3 DNA is TGTGCCAGCAGCTTATCACTTAGCGACACAGATACG.

Note on this clone: The junction does not match germline at one end; this may be a read error. Distinct nucleotide sequences in the sample also encode this CDR3. Partial CDR3 DNA: TGCGCCAGCAGCCCCATCGACAGGGAGGGAAACACT. Encoded protein: CASSPIDREGNT. Given in full, the CDR3 is CASSPIDREGNTIYF. This chain joins TRBV5-1 and TRBJ1-3, with 7 bases that match TRBD1. From the germline J gene comes the end of the CDR3, since the read stops 3 residues before it. This CDR3 is 15 amino acids long. Germline V gives CDR1 SGHRS, CDR2 YFSETQ.

Comments on this clone: Coverage ceases 3 residues before the CDR3 finishes, and the germline J gene fills in the end. The rearrangement links TRBV4-1 to TRBJ2-1; D gene ambiguous. Germline CDR1 MGHRA, CDR2 YSYEKL. V lost 3 bases to trimming and J lost 8 bases, with 8 bases between them. The CDR3 extends over 12 amino acids. The CDR3 protein is CASSHRPDEQFF. CDR3 DNA, as far as it was read: TGCGCCAGCAGCCATCGCCCGGATGAG.

The sequenced part of the CDR3 DNA is TGCAGTGCTAGAGATTCAGGGCAGGGAAACATT. It yields the protein CSARDSGQGNI. In full, the CDR3 is CSARDSGQGNIQYF. The chain has TRBV20-1 and TRBJ2-4; a possible D gene is TRBD1 (5 bases). Read data end 3 residues before the CDR3 end; the end is taken from the germline J gene. Trimming took off 0 bases at V and 6 bases at J, with 12 bases between the two ends. The CDR3 sequence is 14 residues long. The germline CDR1 and CDR2 sequences are DFQATT and SNEGSKA (reference sequence).

Remarks on this clone: With the read ending 3 residues before the CDR3 end, the germline J gene is used to fill in that end. The identical CDR3 is also encoded by other nucleotide sequences in the sample. The chain is built from TRBV19 and TRBJ1-3; tentative D call: TRBD1 (5 bases). This CDR3 has 13 residues. Germline loops: CDR1 LNHDA, CDR2 SQIVND (reference sequence). Trimming pared 7 bases from V and 0 bases from J, leaving 7 bases between. The CDR3 region is CASKGFSGNTIYF. The part of the CDR3 DNA that was read is TGTGCCAGTAAGGGGTTCTCTGGAAACACC.